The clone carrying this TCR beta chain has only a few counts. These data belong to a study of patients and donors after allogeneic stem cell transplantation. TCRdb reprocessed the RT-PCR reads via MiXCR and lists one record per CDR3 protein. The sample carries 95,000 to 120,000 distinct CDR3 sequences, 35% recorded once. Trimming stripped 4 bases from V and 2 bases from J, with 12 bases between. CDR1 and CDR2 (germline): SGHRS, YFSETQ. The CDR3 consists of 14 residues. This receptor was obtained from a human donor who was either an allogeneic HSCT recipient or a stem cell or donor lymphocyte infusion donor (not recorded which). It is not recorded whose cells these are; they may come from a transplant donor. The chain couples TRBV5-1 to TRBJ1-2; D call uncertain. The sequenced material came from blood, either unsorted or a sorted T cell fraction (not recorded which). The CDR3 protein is CASSPWEGNYGYTF. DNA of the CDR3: TGCGCCAGCAGCCCATGGGAAGGGAACTATGGCTACACCTTC.